This TCR beta chain stems from a study of cytomegalovirus exposure and HLA in healthy donors. Each of the donors was a healthy bone marrow donor. At sampling all donors were nominally healthy, likely with unrecorded immune exposures. The PCR employed 60 Vbeta primers together with 13 Jbeta primers. Here immunoSEQ multiplex PCR was the method, and the copy in TCRdb shows in-frame clones only, minus some. This sample carries some 140,000 clones, over 70% of them seen once, and the ten largest clones take about 1%. This CDR3 is 13 amino acids long. Trimming removed 6 bases from V and 7 bases from J; junction bases left unmatched: 6. In germline, CDR1 is SNHLY, CDR2 FYNNEI. General study points: A later analysis linked a missense variant in DCLRE1C to the trimming of TCR beta V and J genes.

This clone was counted once. The antigen is unknown. This clonotype was obtained from a man younger than 30 in good health and CMV-seronegative. The J gene is TRBJ1-2, the V gene TRBV2; the match to TRBD1 covers 9 bases. The sequencing input was PBMCs. CDR3 sequence reads: CASRGTGKTGYTF. The CDR3 nucleotides read TGTGCCAGCAGAGGGACAGGGAAAACTGGCTACACCTTC.